This section outlines one T cell receptor (beta chain) sequence together with its context. As yet, its antigen is unknown. Using immunoSEQ multiplex PCR, the repertoire was profiled, and TCRdb retains in-frame clones only, with some absent. Among more than 85,000 clones listed, roughly nine tenths were seen once. This sample is drawn from a study of T cell responses to AZD1222 COVID-19 vaccine. Study-level points and caveats: All repertoire sampling was performed exclusively after the peak T cell response. Among spike-specific TCRs, nearly half reportedly target unmutated variant regions. Along spike, vaccine-associated CD4 TCRs were found throughout, with dominance at 160-218 and 743-854. Seropositivity was recorded at baseline in only 6 or 7 AZD1222 recipients.

Germline V CDR1 and CDR2: LNHDA, SQIVND (reference sequence). Trimming removed 5 bases at V and 0 bases at J, with 5 bases between. The CDR3 length is 13 residues. The TCR sequence derives from an adult in good health. V usage is TRBV19 and J usage is TRBJ1-3; D uncertain. The specimen comprised peripheral blood, sampled on day 0 of AZD1222 vaccination. The CDR3 sequence: CASSPASGNTIYF. The DNA for the CDR3 is TGTGCCAGTAGTCCGGCCTCTGGAAACACCATATATTTT.